What follows are 7 T cell receptor beta chains derived from one specimen sequenced in a study of cytomegalovirus exposure and HLA in healthy donors. Method: immunoSEQ multiplex PCR; TCRdb's copy keeps in-frame clones and lacks some. Among under 150,000 clones listed, about 88% were seen once. The sample taken for sequencing was PBMCs. Source of these receptors: a man between 18 and 29 years old in good health and CMV-seropositive.

This sequence joins TRBV7-9 and TRBJ2-3; 7 bases fit TRBD2. CDR1 and CDR2 from the germline V gene are SEHNR and FQNEAQ (reference sequence). The CDR3 is 17 residues long. V gave up 6 bases and J gave up 5 bases; unmatched junction bases: 17. The CDR3 DNA reads as TGTGCCAGCAGACCATCCTCGCGGGAGTACGTGAGAGATACGCAGTATTTT. Its protein product is CASRPSSREYVRDTQYF.

The chain joins TRBV11-2 to TRBJ2-5; 7 nucleotides match TRBD1. Germline V gene lookup returns CDR1 SGHAT and CDR2 FQNNGV. The CDR3 runs 17 residues. Trimming removed 5 bases from V and 0 bases from J; junction bases left unmatched: 12. This CDR3 reads CASSPPSFGTDQETQYF. The CDR3 DNA reads as TGTGCCAGCAGCCCCCCAAGCTTCGGGACAGACCAAGAGACCCAGTACTTC.

The gene calls are TRBV2 and TRBJ2-5, with 8 bases lining up with TRBD1. This CDR3 has 13 amino acids. V trimming: 4 bases; J trimming: 5 bases; junction bases outside the gene matches: 3. Germline CDR1 SNHLY, CDR2 FYNNEI. The CDR3 bases are TGTGCCAGCAGTGCCAGGGGGCGGGAGACCCAGTACTTC. The encoded protein is CASSARGRETQYF.

The chain combines TRBV13 with TRBJ1-5; 9 bases match TRBD1. V shed 5 bases, J shed 1 base, and the junction held 6 bases outside the gene matches. This CDR3 contains 16 residues. Germline values: CDR1 PRHDT, CDR2 FYEKMQ (reference sequence). CDR3 region: CASSRRGTGSNQPQHF. The CDR3 DNA reads TGTGCCAGCAGCCGAAGAGGGACAGGGAGCAATCAGCCCCAGCATTTT.

This chain connects TRBV5-1 to TRBJ2-7; TRBD2 agrees at 8 bases. Germline V gene lookup returns CDR1 SGHRS and CDR2 YFSETQ. Losses at the gene ends were 4 bases for V and 4 bases for J; bases not matched to a gene: 10. The CDR3 extends over 15 amino acids. In DNA, the CDR3 is TGCGCCAGCAGCCCAAATAGCGGGAATTTTTACGAGCAGTACTTC. This gives the protein CASSPNSGNFYEQYF.

The chain combines TRBV18 with TRBJ2-7, with a tentative D call TRBD1 (5 bases). The CDR3 runs 16 residues. Deletions cut 0 bases from V and 2 bases from J, with 14 bases between. The germline V gene encodes CDR1 KGHSH and CDR2 LQKENI. For the CDR3, the DNA is TGTGCCAGCTCACCACCGTTGCAGGGATCGACCTACGAGCAGTACTTC. Its protein product is CASSPPLQGSTYEQYF.

This sequence joins TRBV30 and TRBJ1-5; TRBD1 aligns across 7 bases. This CDR3 has 12 amino acids. Germline CDR1 GTSNPN, CDR2 SVGIG (reference sequence). With V trimmed by 5 bases and J by 2 bases, 0 bases remained unmatched. CDR3 coding DNA: TGTGCCTGGGGACAGGGCAATCAGCCCCAGCATTTT. Its protein product is CAWGQGNQPQHF.